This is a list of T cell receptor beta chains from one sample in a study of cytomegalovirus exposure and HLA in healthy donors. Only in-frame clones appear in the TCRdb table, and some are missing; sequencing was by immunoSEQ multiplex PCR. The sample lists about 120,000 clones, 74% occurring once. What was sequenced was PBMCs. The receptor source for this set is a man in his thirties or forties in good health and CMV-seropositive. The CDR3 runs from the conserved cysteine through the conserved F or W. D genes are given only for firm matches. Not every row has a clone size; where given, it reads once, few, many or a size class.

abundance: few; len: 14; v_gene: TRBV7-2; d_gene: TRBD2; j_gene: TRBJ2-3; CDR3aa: CASSRTSRADTQYF
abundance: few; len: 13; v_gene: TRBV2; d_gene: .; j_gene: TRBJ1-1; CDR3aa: CASILGRSTEAFF
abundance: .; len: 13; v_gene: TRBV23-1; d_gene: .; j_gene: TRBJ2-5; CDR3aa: CASSQSRQETQYF
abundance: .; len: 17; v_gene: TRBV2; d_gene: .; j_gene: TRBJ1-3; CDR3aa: CASSLGRLAVIGNTIYF
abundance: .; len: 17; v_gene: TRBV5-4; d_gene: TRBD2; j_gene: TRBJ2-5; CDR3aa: CASSLGRLAGGRETQYF
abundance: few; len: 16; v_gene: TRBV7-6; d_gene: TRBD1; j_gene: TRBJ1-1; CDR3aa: CASSVRDSGMNTEAFF
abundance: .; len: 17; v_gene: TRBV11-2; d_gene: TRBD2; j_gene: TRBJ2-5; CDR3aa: CASSIPGLAGGRETQYF
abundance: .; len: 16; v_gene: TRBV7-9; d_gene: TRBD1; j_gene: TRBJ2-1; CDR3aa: CASSPFGQGDNNEQFF
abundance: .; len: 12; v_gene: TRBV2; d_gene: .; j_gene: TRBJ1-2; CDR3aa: CASSLPGSGYIF
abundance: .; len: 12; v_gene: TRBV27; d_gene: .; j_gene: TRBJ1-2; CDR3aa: CASSPGGHGYPF
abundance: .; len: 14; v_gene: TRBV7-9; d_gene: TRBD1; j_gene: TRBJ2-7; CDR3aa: CSSSPRDRVYEQYF
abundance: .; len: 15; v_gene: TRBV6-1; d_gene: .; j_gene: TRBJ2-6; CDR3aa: CASSTDTRGANVLTF
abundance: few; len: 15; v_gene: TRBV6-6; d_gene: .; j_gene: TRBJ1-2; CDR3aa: CASSYTPQGREGYTF
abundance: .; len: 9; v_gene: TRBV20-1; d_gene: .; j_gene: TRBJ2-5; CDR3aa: CSSEETQYF
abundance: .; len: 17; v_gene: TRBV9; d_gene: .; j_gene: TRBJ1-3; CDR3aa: CASSVGLPGLTGNTIYF
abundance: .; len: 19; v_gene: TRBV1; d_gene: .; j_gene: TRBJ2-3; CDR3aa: CTSSQGSDFVRGTTDTQYF
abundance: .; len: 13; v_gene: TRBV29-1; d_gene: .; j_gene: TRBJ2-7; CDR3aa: CSVEGGGNYEQYF
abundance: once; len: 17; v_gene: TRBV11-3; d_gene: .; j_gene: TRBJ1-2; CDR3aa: CASSFLREPRAYYGYTF
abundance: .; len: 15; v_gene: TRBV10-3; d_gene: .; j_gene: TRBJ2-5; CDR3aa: CAISESPGQRGTQYF
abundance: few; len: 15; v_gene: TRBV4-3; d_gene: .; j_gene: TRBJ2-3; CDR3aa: CASSQAGGRGDTQYF
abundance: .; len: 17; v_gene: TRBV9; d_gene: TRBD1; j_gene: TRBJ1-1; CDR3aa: CANSVDPGTAWNTEAFF
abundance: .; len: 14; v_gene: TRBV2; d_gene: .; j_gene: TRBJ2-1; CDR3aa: CASSGGLLAVEQFF
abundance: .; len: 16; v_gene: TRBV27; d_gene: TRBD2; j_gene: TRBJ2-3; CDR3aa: CASTRLAGGLGDTQYF
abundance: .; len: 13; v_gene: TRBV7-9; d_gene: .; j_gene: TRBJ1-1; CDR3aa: CASSFTQNTEAFF
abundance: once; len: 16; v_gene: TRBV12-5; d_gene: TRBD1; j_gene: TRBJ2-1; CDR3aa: CASGSTRTGENHEQFF
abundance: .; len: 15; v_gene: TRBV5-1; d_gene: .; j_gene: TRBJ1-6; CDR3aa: CASSLAGGTDSPLHF
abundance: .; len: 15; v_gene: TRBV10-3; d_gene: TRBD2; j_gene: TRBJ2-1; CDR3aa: CAARASGGIYNEQFF
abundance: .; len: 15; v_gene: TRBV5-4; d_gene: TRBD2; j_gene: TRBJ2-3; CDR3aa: CASSLDGGGTDTRYF
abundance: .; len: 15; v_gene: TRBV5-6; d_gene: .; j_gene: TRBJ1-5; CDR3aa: CASSVTGYSNQPQHF
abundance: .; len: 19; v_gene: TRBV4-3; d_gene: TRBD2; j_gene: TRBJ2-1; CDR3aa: CASSQETIAGARGGHEQFF
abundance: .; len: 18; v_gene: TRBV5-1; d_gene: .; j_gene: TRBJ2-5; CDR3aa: CASSWSIQRPLREETQYF
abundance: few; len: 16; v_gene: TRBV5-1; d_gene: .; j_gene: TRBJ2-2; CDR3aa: CASSLAWGRGTGELFF
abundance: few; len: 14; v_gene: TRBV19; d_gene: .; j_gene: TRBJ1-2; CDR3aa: CASSIRYDHYGYTF
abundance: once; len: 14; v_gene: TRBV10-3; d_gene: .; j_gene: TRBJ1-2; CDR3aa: CAISDSNQDYGYTF
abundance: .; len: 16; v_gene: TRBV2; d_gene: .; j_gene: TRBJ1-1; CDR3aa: CASSEEAGARGTEAFF
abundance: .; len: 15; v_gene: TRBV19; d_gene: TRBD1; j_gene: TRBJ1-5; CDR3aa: CASSRGTGSNQPQHF
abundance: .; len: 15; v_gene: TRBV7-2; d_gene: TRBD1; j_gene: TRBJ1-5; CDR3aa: CASSLGQGVDQPQHF
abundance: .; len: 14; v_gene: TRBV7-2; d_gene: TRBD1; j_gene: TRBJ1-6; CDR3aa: CAVLSGTVNSPLHF
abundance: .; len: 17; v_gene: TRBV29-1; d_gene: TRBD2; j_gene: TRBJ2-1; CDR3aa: CSVEVRGLAGGQGEQFF
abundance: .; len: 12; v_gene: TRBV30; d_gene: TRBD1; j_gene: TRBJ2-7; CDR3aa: CAWIRQGHEQYF
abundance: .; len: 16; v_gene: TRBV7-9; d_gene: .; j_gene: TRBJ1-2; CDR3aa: CASSVPTGIPQNGYTF
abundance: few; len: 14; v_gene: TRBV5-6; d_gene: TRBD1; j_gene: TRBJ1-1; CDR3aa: CASRWRGRGTEAFF
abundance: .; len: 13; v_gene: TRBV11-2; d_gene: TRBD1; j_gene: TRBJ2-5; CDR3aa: CASGQGAQETQYF
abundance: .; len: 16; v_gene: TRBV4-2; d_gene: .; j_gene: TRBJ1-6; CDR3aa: CASRVRDTGYNSPLHF
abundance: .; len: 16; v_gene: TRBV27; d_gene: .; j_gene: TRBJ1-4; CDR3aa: CASSSLTVKTNEKLFF
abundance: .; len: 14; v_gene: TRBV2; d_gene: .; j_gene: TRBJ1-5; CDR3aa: CASTSGGAFQPQHF
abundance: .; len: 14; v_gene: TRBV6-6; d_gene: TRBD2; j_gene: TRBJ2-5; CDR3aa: CASSYRGVQETQYF
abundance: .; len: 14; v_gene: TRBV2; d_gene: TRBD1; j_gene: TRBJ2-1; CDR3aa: CARRDSTSYNEQFF
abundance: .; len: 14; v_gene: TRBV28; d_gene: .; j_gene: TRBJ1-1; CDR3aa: CASSFQAMNTEAFF
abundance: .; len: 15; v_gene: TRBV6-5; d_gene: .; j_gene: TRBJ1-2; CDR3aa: CASGYSWTEIYGYTF
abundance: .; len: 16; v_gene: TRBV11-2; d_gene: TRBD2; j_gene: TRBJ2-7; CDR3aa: CASSFRRGGQGYEQYF
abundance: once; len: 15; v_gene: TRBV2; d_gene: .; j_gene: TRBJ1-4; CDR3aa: CASSEAGGTRVKLFF
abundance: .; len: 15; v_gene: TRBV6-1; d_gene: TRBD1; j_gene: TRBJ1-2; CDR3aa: CASSPPGTGNYGYTF
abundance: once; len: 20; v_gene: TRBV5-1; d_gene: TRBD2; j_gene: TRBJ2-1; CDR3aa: CASSFPGGLAGGTGGNEQFF